The clone carrying this T cell receptor beta chain was seen ten or more times. Its target is not known. One entry per CDR3 protein results from TCRdb running MiXCR on the reads. The sample carries around 230,000 distinct CDR3 sequences, around 6.4% recorded once. These data belong to a study of T cell repertoires in cytomegalovirus infection. Study-wide context: Shared public TCR beta signatures pointed to both CMV infection and a matching HLA type.

The length of the CDR3 is 12 residues. The germline CDR1 and CDR2 sequences are LNHDA and SQIVND (reference sequence). Trimming took off 7 bases at V and 6 bases at J, with 12 bases between the two ends. Overall study results and limits: Within the response measured ex vivo, HLA-C-restricted CMV-specific TCR beta clonotypes were dominant. Frequencies of public TCR beta families were cumulated, and this identified carriers of CMV plus the relevant HLA.

Specimen: PBMCs. This receptor was taken from a human donor in good health (CMV status not recorded). Some clones in this sample may be carry-over from other donors' samples. This chain joins TRBV19 and TRBJ1-1, with D unclear. CDR3 sequence (DNA): TGTGCCAGTATACACGAGGGCCCTGAAGCTTTCTTT. Protein sequence: CASIHEGPEAFF.